This paragraph reports one T cell receptor beta chain. Its target is unknown. The source of the RNA was duplicate vials containing 150,000 sorted CD8+ T cells for each subset. The entry originates in a study of human CD8 memory T cell subsets. General study findings and limits: Between stem-like memory and precursor exhausted T cell repertoires, overlap was minimal.

Germline V lookup: CDR1 DFQATT, CDR2 SNEGSKA (reference sequence). The CDR3 consists of 15 residues. Production of TCR beta libraries used UMI-labeled 5' RACE as the method. Per the study methods: From around 3,000 to 18,000 functional CDR3 beta clonotypes were held in each TCR beta library. TCRdb reprocessed the 5' RACE reads; each CDR3 protein has one entry and no DNA is given. The V and J calls were not made by the authors but by TCRdb's processing. The table for this sample gives about 4,800 distinct CDR3 sequences. V usage is TRBV20-1 and J usage is TRBJ2-7. The material sequenced was CD8+ effector memory T cells (TEM) sorted from PBMCs. Subset indicated: effector memory CD8 T cells, CCR7- CD45RO+ CD95+. The source of this sequence is a human donor in good health. The CDR3: CSARKITLSSYEQYF.